These 15 T cell receptor beta chains were sequenced from one sample in a study of OX40 agonist ivuxolimab in advanced cancers. This table comes from immunoSEQ multiplex PCR, and its TCRdb copy is limited to in-frame clones, with some not included. Of tens of thousands of clones listed, roughly 77% are singletons. The sequencing here drew on CD4+ or CD8+ T cells sorted from blood, taken in a trial of the OX40 agonist ivuxolimab. The receptors come from an adult with an advanced solid tumor such as melanoma, head and neck, liver or kidney cancer.

The rearrangement uses TRBV29-1 and TRBJ2-3, with D perhaps TRBD2 (6 bases). With 5 bases removed from V and 1 base from J, the gap between germline ends came to 16 bases. The germline V gene encodes CDR1 SQVTM and CDR2 ANQGSEA. The CDR3 covers 15 residues. The CDR3 DNA is TGCAGCGTTCTCGCGGGGACTGCGGGCACAGATACGCAGTATTTT. Its protein product is CSVLAGTAGTDTQYF.

V and J are TRBV11-2 and TRBJ2-7, with D possibly TRBD1 on 6 matching bases. V was trimmed by 0 bases and J by 3 bases, leaving 9 bases between them. This CDR3 has 14 amino acids. Germline V lookup: CDR1 SGHAT, CDR2 FQNNGV. The CDR3 region is CASSLDGTSYEQYF. Here the CDR3 DNA reads TGTGCCAGCAGCTTAGACGGGACAAGCTACGAGCAGTACTTC.

The rearrangement joins TRBV29-1 to TRBJ1-2, with unresolved D. CDR3 length equals 14 residues. Trimming left V 5 bases short and J 4 bases short, with 17 bases between. Germline-derived CDR1 and CDR2 are SQVTM and ANQGSEA. Here the CDR3 DNA reads TGCAGCGTTAGTGTAGGCCTACAATCCTATGGCTACACCTTC. It specifies CSVSVGLQSYGYTF.

The DNA for the CDR3 is TGCAGCGCCGGGGCCTACAATGAGCAGTTCTTC. Its protein product is CSAGAYNEQFF. The V gene is TRBV29-1, the J gene TRBJ2-1; possible D gene TRBD2, 5 bases. Germline CDR1 SQVTM, CDR2 ANQGSEA. Between the trimmed V and J ends, which lost 7 bases and 2 bases, there was a span of 6 bases. CDR3 length: 11 amino acids.

V is TRBV30 and J is TRBJ2-6; 8 positions agree with TRBD1. The CDR3 has 20 residues. With 3 bases clipped from V and 2 bases from J, the junction kept 18 bases outside the gene matches. Germline V lookup: CDR1 GTSNPN, CDR2 SVGIG (reference sequence). CDR3 nucleotide sequence: TGTGCCTGGAGGCTCTTAGGTAGGGACAGGATTGATGCTGGGGCCAACGTCCTGACTTTC. This sequence encodes CAWRLLGRDRIDAGANVLTF.

This clone was detected only once. This sequence joins TRBV5-1 and TRBJ2-7; D is undetermined. The germline V and J ends were trimmed by 5 bases and 4 bases, with 7 bases remaining between them. This CDR3 contains 11 residues. Looked up from germline, CDR1 is SGHRS and CDR2 is YFSETQ. The CDR3 loop reads CASSKGYEQYF. CDR3 in DNA: TGCGCCAGCAGTAAGGGTTACGAGCAGTACTTC. Together with reference TRBV5-1 and TRBJ2-7, the CDR3 gives the full variable domain: KAGVTQTPRYLIKTRGQQVTLSCSPISGHRSVSWYQQTPGQGLQFLFEYFSETQRNKGNFPGRFSGRQFSNSRSEMNVSTLELGDSALYLCASSKGYEQYFGPGTRLTVT.

This sequence joins TRBV18 and TRBJ2-2; D gene ambiguous. The CDR3 is 15 amino acids. Between the trimmed V and J ends, which lost 0 bases and 7 bases, there was a span of 12 bases. Germline assignment: CDR1 KGHSH and CDR2 LQKENI. CDR3 in DNA: TGTGCCAGCTCACCACCGATATCAGGTTACGGGGAGCTGTTTTTT. Translated: CASSPPISGYGELFF.

V and J are TRBV5-4 and TRBJ1-1, with 7 bases fitting TRBD1. Germline V gives CDR1 SGHNT, CDR2 YYREEE (reference sequence). CDR3 length: 13 amino acids. V shed 6 bases and J 4 bases; nucleotides not matched to a gene: 6. The CDR3 loop is CASIQTGTTEAFF. The CDR3 DNA reads TGTGCCAGCATCCAGACAGGGACCACTGAAGCTTTCTTT.

The chain employs TRBV6-6 and TRBJ2-7; a possible D gene is TRBD2 (5 bases). This CDR3 contains 12 residues. V lost 2 bases and J lost 6, with 8 bases in between. Germline loops: CDR1 MNHNY, CDR2 SVGAGI (reference sequence). This CDR3 reads CASSYRAGEQYF. The DNA of the CDR3 is TGTGCCAGCAGTTACAGGGCGGGCGAGCAGTACTTC.

This clone was found a few times. The chain has TRBV27 and TRBJ2-1; a possible D gene is TRBD2 (5 bases). V was trimmed by 5 bases and J by 3 bases, leaving 20 bases between them. Germline loops: CDR1 MNHEY, CDR2 SMNVEV (reference sequence). The CDR3 sequence is 17 residues long. The CDR3 region is CASSPFGESGVYNEQFF. The CDR3 coding sequence is TGTGCCAGCAGTCCTTTCGGTGAGAGCGGAGTCTACAATGAGCAGTTCTTC.

The V gene is TRBV27, the J gene TRBJ1-4, with D possibly being TRBD1 (5 bases). The CDR3 contains 16 residues. V lost 5 bases and J lost 7, with 20 bases in between. The germline V gene encodes CDR1 MNHEY and CDR2 SMNVEV (reference sequence). CDR3 coding DNA: TGTGCCAGCAGTGACAACCACAGGCGGATAGGTGAAAAACTGTTTTTT. It codes for CASSDNHRRIGEKLFF.

As DNA, the CDR3 is TGTGCCAGCAGCTTACGGGACCTTCTTTATGATGATACGCAGTATTTT. This sequence encodes CASSLRDLLYDDTQYF. The chain recombines TRBV7-2 with TRBJ2-3; the D call may be TRBD1 or TRBD2 (5 bases each). This CDR3 is 16 amino acids long. V was shortened by 2 bases and J by 6 bases, with 18 bases between the two germline ends. The germline gives CDR1 SGHTA, CDR2 FQGNSA. Drawing the rest from reference TRBV7-2 and TRBJ2-3, the complete variable domain is GAGVSQSPSNKVTEKGKDVELRCDPISGHTALYWYRQSLGQGLEFLIYFQGNSAPDKSGLPSDRFSAERTGGSVSTLTIQRTQQEDSAVYLCASSLRDLLYDDTQYFGPGTRLTVL.

The V gene is TRBV9, the J gene TRBJ1-1; D not resolved. Germline values: CDR1 SGDLS, CDR2 YYNGEE. This CDR3 spans 12 amino acids. With 4 bases removed from V and 5 bases from J, the gap between germline ends came to 9 bases. The CDR3: CASSLKGTEAFF. The CDR3 DNA reads TGTGCCAGCAGCCTAAAAGGGACTGAAGCTTTCTTT.

The CDR3 bases are TGCGCCAGCAGTGAGTCGCCGAGGGTATGGGGCACAGATACGCAGTATTTT. This sequence encodes CASSESPRVWGTDTQYF. V gene TRBV10-2 combines with J gene TRBJ2-3; weak D call: TRBD2 (5 bases). Germline loops: CDR1 WSHSY, CDR2 SAAADI. The CDR3 runs to 17 residues. The V and J ends lost 0 bases and 1 base respectively, with 14 bases between them.

This clone has only a few counts. In the same sample, other DNA sequences code for this CDR3. The V call is TRBV27, the J call TRBJ2-3; 8 positions match TRBD1. This CDR3 has 14 residues. The germline V gene encodes CDR1 MNHEY and CDR2 SMNVEV (reference sequence). The trim removed 6 bases at V and 1 base at J, leaving 3 bases unmatched. CDR3 amino acids: CASSTRGRTDTQYF. The CDR3 nucleotides are TGTGCCAGCAGCACCAGGGGGCGCACAGATACGCAGTATTTT.